This TCR beta chain was sequenced during a study of CD8+ T cells in alopecia areata (dated by TCRdb to about 2018). For the study in its entirety: Treated patients were enrolled in an open-label pilot trial of oral tofacitinib at 5 to 10 mg twice daily for moderate-to-severe alopecia areata. RNA came from the PAXgene miRNA kit for fixed scalp, the miRNeasy kit for PBMCs, and the RNeasy kit for mouse skin. Scalp clonality was compared across normal scalp (n=4), patchy alopecia areata scalp (n=8), and alopecia totalis/universalis scalp (n=8). Biopsies were taken from tofacitinib-treated patients at baseline and again at 4 and 24 weeks into treatment, and several of those patients also had a later scalp biopsy. The study used high-throughput TCRbeta sequencing to examine T cell clonal expansion in alopecia areata, in both the C3H/HeJ mouse model and human patients. Amplification of TCRbeta CDR3 regions was done by immunoSEQ multiplex PCR using 35 Vbeta forward primers and 13 Jbeta reverse primers. Patients received tofacitinib for 6 to 18 months and were then followed off drug for 6 months to check for delayed response and recurrence. In treated patients, disease severity was measured using the SALT score, which gives the percentage of scalp surface area affected. Scalp tissue and sorted CD4+ and CD8+ peripheral blood T cells from patchy and totalis/universalis alopecia areata patients and from healthy controls were covered by human TCRbeta sequencing.

V trim: 8 bases; J trim: 7 bases; unmatched bases: 8. Reading from cysteine to phenylalanine, the CDR3 counts 13 amino acids. Only the CDR3 region is kept as DNA, spanning 39 bases read in frame from base 1. Reading the germline V gene (reference sequence) gives CDR1 GTSNPN and CDR2 SVGIG. Points the paper makes about the study in general: During tofacitinib treatment, many expanded lesional clones remained in scalp and blood, and this persistence may partly explain relapse after treatment is stopped. Compared with normal scalp, lesional scalp had higher clonality and more expanded CD8+ clones, particularly in alopecia totalis/universalis, a pattern that suggests antigenic drive. TCR sequences shared between patients were less clear than in mice, possibly partly because of HLA diversity in the patient population. Because the treated cohort was small and had just a single nonresponder, larger studies are needed to establish links between baseline CD8+ expansion and response. Resident alphabeta T cells in normal human skin are also sequenced, complicating scalp TCR repertoire analysis, unlike mouse skin dominated by gammadelta T cells. Tofacitinib significantly decreased scalp clonality and the number of expanded CD8+ clones among the top 100 scalp clones.

This sample's time point label indicates: around 28 days on oral tofacitinib. The treatment or condition label on this specimen signifies: oral pan-JAK inhibitor, 5-10 mg twice daily. From alopecia areata patients, peripheral blood was collected along with lesional scalp punch biopsies. PBMCs were isolated by density centrifugation and stained for CD3, CD4 and CD8, after which CD4+ and CD8+ T cells were sorted on a FACSAria. The library was obtained by the immunoSEQ multiplex PCR assay. RNA was extracted from all samples and reverse transcribed into cDNA as template for TCR sequencing. SuperScript III was used to make first-strand cDNA, primed with a 2:1 mix of oligo-dT and random hexamers. Amplification bias was assessed with a synthetic immune receptor repertoire, and residual bias was removed computationally. The study's processing was this. After raw reads were preprocessed to remove errors, the CDR3 was defined following IMGT conventions as running from the conserved cysteine to phenylalanine. Clonality was calculated as 1 minus Shannon entropy normalized by log2 of the number of productive unique TCRs. Whether each scalp clone was CD4 or CD8 was inferred by checking scalp TCRbeta sequences against the CD4 and CD8 repertoires from sorted blood. Imported from immuneACCESS, the table was reduced by TCRdb to in-frame sequences with V and J called. These copies leave out some clones; in studies compared against another copy, an unresolved V gene accounts for under half, and the cause of the remainder is not known. Clone size and the V and J calls come from that table; the DNA yielded D and trimming. This sample holds 200,000 to 250,000 clones; more than 45% were observed only once. The ten biggest clones cover 1.6% of the sample.

As concerns this clone: Its antigen is not yet known. No base-level quality is on record; no much larger clone is a single base apart.

This chain joins TRBV30 to TRBJ2-2, and 9 junction bases match TRBD1. This clonotype originated in a human donor with alopecia areata. The sequences come from CD4+ T cells sorted from blood, collected at week 4, from a patient treated with tofacitinib. The CDR3 protein: CAGGTGKIGELFF. The DNA reads as follows: TGTGCCGGGGGGACAGGGAAGATCGGGGAGCTGTTTTTT.